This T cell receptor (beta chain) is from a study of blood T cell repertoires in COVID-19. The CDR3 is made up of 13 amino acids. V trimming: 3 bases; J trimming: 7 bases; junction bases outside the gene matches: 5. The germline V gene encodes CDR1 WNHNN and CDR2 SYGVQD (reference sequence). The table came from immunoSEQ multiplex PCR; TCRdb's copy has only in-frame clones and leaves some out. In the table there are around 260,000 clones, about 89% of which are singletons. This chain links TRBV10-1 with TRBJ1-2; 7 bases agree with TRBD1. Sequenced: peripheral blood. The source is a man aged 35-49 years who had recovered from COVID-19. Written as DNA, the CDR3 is TGCGCCAGCAGTGACTCCCCAGGGGGTGGCTACACCTTC. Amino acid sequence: CASSDSPGGGYTF.